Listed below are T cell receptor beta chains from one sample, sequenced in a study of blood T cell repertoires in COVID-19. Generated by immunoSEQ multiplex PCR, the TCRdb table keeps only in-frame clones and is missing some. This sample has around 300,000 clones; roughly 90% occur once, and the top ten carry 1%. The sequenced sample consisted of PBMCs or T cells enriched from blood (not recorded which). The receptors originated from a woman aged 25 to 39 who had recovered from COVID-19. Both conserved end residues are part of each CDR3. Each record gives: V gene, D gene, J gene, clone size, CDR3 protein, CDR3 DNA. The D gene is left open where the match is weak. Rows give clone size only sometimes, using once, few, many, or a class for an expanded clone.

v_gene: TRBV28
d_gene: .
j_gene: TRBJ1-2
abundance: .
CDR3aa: CASSFPPAGDAGYTF
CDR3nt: TGTGCCAGCAGTTTCCCCCCGGCAGGGGATGCTGGCTACACCTTC

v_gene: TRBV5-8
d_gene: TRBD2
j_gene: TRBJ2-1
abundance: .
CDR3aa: CASSGRLAGVHEQFF
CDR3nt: TGTGCCAGCAGCGGAAGACTAGCGGGAGTACATGAGCAGTTCTTC

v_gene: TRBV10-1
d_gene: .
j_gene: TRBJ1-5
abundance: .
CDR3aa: CASSVREFNNQPQHF
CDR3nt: TGCGCCAGCAGTGTTAGGGAGTTTAACAATCAGCCCCAGCATTTT

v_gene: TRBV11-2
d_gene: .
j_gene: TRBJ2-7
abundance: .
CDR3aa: CASSDRIGYEQYF
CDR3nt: TGTGCCAGCAGCGACAGGATCGGCTACGAGCAGTACTTC

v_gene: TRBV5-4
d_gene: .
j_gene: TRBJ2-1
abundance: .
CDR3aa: CASSLDRLNEQFF
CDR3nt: TGTGCCAGCAGCTTGGACAGGTTGAATGAGCAGTTCTTC

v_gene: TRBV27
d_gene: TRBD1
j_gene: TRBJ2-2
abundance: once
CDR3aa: CASSQGQGIPGELFF
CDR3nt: TGTGCCAGCAGTCAGGGACAGGGGATCCCCGGGGAGCTGTTTTTT

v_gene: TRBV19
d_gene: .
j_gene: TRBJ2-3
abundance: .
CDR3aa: CASSIDPGTRTDTQYF
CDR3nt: TGTGCCAGTAGTATAGACCCGGGGACACGCACAGATACGCAGTATTTT

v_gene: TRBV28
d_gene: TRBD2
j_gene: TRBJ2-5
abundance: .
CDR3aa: CASSRLAGWRETQYF
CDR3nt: TGTGCCAGCAGCCGACTAGCGGGGTGGCGTGAGACCCAGTACTTC

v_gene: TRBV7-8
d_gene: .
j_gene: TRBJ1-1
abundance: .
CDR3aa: CASSLGGATEAFF
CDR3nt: TGTGCCAGCAGCTTGGGGGGGGCCACTGAAGCTTTCTTT

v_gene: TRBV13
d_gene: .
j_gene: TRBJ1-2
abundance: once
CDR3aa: CASRRRGDGYGYTF
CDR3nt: TGTGCCAGCAGGAGGAGGGGCGACGGCTATGGCTACACCTTC

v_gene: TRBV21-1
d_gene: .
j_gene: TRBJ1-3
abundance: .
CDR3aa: CASSQSPYRGGGNTIYF
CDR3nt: TGTGCCAGCAGCCAAAGTCCCTACAGGGGGGGTGGAAACACCATATATTTT

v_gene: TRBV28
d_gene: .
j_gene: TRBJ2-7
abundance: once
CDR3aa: CASSLGEAYEQYF
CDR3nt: TGTGCCAGCAGTTTGGGTGAGGCCTACGAGCAGTACTTC

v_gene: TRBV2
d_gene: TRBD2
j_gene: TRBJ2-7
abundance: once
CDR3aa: CASTGVAGGSYEQYF
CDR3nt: TGTGCCAGCACTGGGGTAGCGGGAGGGAGCTACGAGCAGTACTTC

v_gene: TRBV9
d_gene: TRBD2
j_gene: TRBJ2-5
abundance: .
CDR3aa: CASSATSGSETQYF
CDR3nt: TGTGCCAGCAGCGCGACTAGCGGGTCAGAGACCCAGTACTTC

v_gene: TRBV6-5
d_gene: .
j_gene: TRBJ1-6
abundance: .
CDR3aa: CASSFAGEGISPLHF
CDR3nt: TGTGCCAGCAGTTTCGCAGGGGAGGGAATTTCACCCCTCCACTTT

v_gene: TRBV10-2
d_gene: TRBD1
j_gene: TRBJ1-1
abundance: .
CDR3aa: CASSVTGWDTEAFF
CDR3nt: TGCGCCAGCAGCGTGACAGGGTGGGACACTGAAGCTTTCTTT

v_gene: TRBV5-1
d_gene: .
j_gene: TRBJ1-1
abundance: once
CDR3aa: CASSLFGAGMNTEAFF
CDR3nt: TGCGCCAGCAGCTTGTTCGGTGCAGGAATGAACACTGAAGCTTTCTTT

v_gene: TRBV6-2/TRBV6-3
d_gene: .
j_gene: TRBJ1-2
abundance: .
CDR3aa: CASSLQRGYGYTF
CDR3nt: TGTGCCAGCAGCCTCCAGCGCGGCTATGGCTACACCTTC

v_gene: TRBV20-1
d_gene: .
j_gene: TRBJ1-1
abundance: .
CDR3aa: CSARGVTEAFF
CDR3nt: TGCAGTGCCCGGGGGGTCACTGAAGCTTTCTTT

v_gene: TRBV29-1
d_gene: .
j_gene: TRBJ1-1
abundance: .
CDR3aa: CSVRVTNTEAFF
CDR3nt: TGCAGCGTCCGGGTCACGAACACTGAAGCTTTCTTT

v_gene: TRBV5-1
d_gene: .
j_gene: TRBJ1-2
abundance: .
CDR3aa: CASSLVAGDSNYGYTF
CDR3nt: TGCGCCAGCAGCTTGGTAGCGGGGGACTCTAACTATGGCTACACCTTC

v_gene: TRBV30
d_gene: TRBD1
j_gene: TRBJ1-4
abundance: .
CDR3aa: CAWSRGQGSEKLFF
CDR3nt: TGTGCCTGGAGTCGGGGACAGGGAAGTGAAAAACTGTTTTTT

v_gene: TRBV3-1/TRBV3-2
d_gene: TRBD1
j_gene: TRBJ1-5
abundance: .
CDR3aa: CASSPSGQGKYQPQHF
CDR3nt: TGTGCCAGCAGCCCTTCGGGACAGGGGAAATATCAGCCCCAGCATTTT

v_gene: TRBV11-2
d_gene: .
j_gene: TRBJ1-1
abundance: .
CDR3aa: CASSPGYAGTEAFF
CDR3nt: TGTGCCAGCAGCCCGGGCTACGCGGGCACTGAAGCTTTCTTT

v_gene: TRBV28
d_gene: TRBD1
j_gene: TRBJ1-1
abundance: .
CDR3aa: CASSRQTGGTEAFF
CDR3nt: TGTGCCAGCAGCCGTCAGACAGGGGGTACTGAAGCTTTCTTT

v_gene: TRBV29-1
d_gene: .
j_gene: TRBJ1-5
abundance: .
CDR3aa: CSYTEGGGNQPQHF
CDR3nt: TGCAGCTATACGGAGGGAGGGGGCAATCAGCCCCAGCATTTT

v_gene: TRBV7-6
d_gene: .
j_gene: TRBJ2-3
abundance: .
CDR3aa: CASSYDLGGTDTQYF
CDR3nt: TGTGCCAGCAGCTACGACCTAGGTGGCACAGATACGCAGTATTTT

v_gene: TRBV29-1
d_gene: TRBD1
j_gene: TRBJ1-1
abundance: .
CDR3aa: CSGGKTGAEAFF
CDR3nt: TGCAGCGGGGGAAAGACAGGGGCTGAAGCTTTCTTT

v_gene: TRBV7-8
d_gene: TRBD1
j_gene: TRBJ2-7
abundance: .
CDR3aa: CASSLGTGGNEQYF
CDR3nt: TGTGCCAGCAGCTTGGGGACAGGGGGCAACGAGCAGTACTTC

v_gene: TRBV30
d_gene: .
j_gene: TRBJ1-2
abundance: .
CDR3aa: CAWSVFVSGYYGYTF
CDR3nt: TGTGCCTGGAGTGTATTTGTGAGTGGATACTACGGCTACACCTTC

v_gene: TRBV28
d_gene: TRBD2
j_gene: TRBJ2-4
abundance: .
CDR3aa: CASSRTSVFDIQYF
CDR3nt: TGTGCCAGCAGCAGGACTAGCGTGTTTGACATTCAGTACTTC

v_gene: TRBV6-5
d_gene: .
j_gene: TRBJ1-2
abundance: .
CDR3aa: CASTRGTVGYTF
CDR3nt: TGTGCCAGCACCCGCGGAACGGTTGGCTACACCTTC

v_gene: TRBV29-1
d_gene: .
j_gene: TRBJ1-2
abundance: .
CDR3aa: CSGARGTDYGYTF
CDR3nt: TGCAGCGGTGCACGGGGTACCGATTATGGCTACACCTTC

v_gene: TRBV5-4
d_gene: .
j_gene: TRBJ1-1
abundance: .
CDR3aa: CASSGQYNTEAFF
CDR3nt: TGTGCCAGCAGCGGGCAGTATAACACTGAAGCTTTCTTT

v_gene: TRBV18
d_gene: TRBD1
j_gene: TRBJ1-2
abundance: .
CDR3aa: CASSPRQGDGYTF
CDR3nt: TGTGCCAGCTCACCACGACAGGGCGATGGCTACACCTTC

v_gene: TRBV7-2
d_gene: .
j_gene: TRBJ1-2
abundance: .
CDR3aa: CASSLEGLAYGYTF
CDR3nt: TGTGCCAGCAGCTTAGAGGGGTTAGCATATGGCTACACCTTC

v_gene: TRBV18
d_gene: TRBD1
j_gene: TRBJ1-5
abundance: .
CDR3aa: CASSLLDRGENQPQHF
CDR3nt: TGTGCCAGCTCTCTCCTGGACAGGGGTGAGAATCAGCCCCAGCATTTT

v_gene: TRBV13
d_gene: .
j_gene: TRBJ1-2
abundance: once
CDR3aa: CASSSNRQSYGYTF
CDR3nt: TGTGCCAGCAGTTCTAACAGGCAGTCCTATGGCTACACCTTC

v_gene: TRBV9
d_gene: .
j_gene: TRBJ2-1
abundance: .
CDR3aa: CASSAGDHSYNEQFF
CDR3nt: TGTGCCAGCAGCGCGGGGGACCACTCCTACAATGAGCAGTTCTTC

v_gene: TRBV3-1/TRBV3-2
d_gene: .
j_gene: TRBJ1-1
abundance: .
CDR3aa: CASSQRAPNTEAFF
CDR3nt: TGTGCCAGCAGCCAGAGAGCCCCGAACACTGAAGCTTTCTTT

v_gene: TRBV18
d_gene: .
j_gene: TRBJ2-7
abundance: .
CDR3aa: CASSPQAAPGPYEQYF
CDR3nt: TGTGCCAGCTCACCACAGGCAGCCCCAGGCCCCTACGAGCAGTACTTC

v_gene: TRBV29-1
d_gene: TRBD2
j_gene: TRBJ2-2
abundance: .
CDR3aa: CSVAGTSVNTGELFF
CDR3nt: TGCAGCGTTGCCGGGACTAGCGTGAACACCGGGGAGCTGTTTTTT

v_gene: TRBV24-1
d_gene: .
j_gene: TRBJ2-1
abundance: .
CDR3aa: CATSDFYSGTNEQFF
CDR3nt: TGTGCCACCAGTGATTTTTATAGCGGTACTAATGAGCAGTTCTTC